This T cell receptor (beta chain) was recovered during a study of blood T cells in healthy people across ages. With a J-beta primer mix and a sample-barcoded 5' primer, a second PCR ran 7 to 11 cycles. Each TCR beta cDNA got a 12-nucleotide random molecular identifier. TCRdb reprocessed the 5' RACE reads with MiXCR, giving one entry per CDR3 protein. In the table there are under 2,000,000 distinct CDR3 sequences, roughly 52% of which are singletons. In its sample, this clonotype was seen a few times. Every sample yielded at least 6.5 million isolated PBMCs. The receptor was isolated from a woman in her thirties or forties in good health. Material: blood.

The CDR3 DNA follows: TGTGCCAGCAGCTTATTTTTGGCTGGACATCCTAAAGATGGCTACACCTTC. This codes for CASSLFLAGHPKDGYTF. This sequence joins TRBV13 and TRBJ1-2; D is possibly TRBD1 (5 bases). The CDR3 totals 17 residues. V was clipped by 2 bases and J by 6 bases, with 22 bases between them. Germline CDR1 PRHDT, CDR2 FYEKMQ (reference sequence). The full variable domain, rest sourced from reference TRBV13 and TRBJ1-2, is AAGVIQSPRHLIKEKRETATLKCYPIPRHDTVYWYQQGPGQDPQFLISFYEKMQSDKGSIPDRFSAQQFSDYHSELNMSSLELGDSALYFCASSLFLAGHPKDGYTFGSGTRLTVV.